The T cell receptor beta chain described here comes from a study of shared clonotypes between healthy human individuals. Clones were sequenced by immunoSEQ multiplex PCR, and TCRdb holds only the in-frame ones, with some missing. The sample consists of about 2,100,000 clones, under 95% of them appearing once. Of note for this clone: The antigen is not known. Distinct nucleotide sequences in the sample also encode this CDR3.

Whole-study findings and limits: Naive CD4 clonotypes were shared across a handful of donors at 4.5% to 6%. Generation probabilities were higher for clonotypes shared across all four sorted-subset donors than for unshared ones. Estimated richness values were generally larger in naive subsets than in memory subsets.

The naive CD8 fraction comprised CD45RO-negative cells positively selected for CCR7 and excluded terminally differentiated effector memory CD45RA+ cells. This receptor was obtained from a man between 18 and 35 years old in good health. Some clones in this sample may be carry-over from other donors' samples. The sequencing sample was made of naive CD8+ T cells from PBMCs.

The CDR3 DNA reads as TGTGCCAGCAGCCCTGGACAGGGAAGCAATCAGCCCCAGCATTTT. Its protein product is CASSPGQGSNQPQHF. The V call is TRBV27, the J call TRBJ1-5, with TRBD1 matching 8 bases. Germline values: CDR1 MNHEY, CDR2 SMNVEV (reference sequence). V trimming: 6 bases; J trimming: 1 base; junction bases outside the gene matches: 5. This CDR3 contains 15 residues.